The 24 T cell receptor beta chains below all came from one sample that was sequenced in a study of OX40 agonist ivuxolimab in advanced cancers. Here immunoSEQ multiplex PCR was the method, and the copy in TCRdb shows in-frame clones only, minus some. This repertoire shows fewer than 30,000 clones, more than 75% found once; its top ten account for roughly 19%. This sample comprised CD4+ or CD8+ T cells sorted from blood, obtained in a trial of the OX40 agonist ivuxolimab. The receptors were sampled from an adult with an advanced solid tumor such as melanoma, head and neck, liver or kidney cancer.

The DNA for the CDR3 is TGTGCCAGCAGCCCGGAATTAGCGAACACTGAAGCTTTCTTT. It is translated as CASSPELANTEAFF. This rearrangement joins TRBV27 to TRBJ1-1; D is unclear. The CDR3 length is 14 residues. The V end was cut by 6 bases, the J end by 1 base, with 12 bases between. The germline CDR1 and CDR2 sequences are MNHEY and SMNVEV (reference sequence).

The chain employs TRBV28 and TRBJ2-7; 10 nucleotides match TRBD2. Germline V gene sequence: CDR1 MDHEN, CDR2 SYDVKM. The length of the CDR3 is 14 residues. V was pared by 6 bases and J by 3 bases, with 5 bases of the junction left unmatched. The CDR3 here is CASRLAGIGYEQYF. In nucleotides, the CDR3 is TGTGCCAGCAGACTAGCGGGAATAGGCTACGAGCAGTACTTC. Based on the CDR3 plus reference TRBV28 and TRBJ2-7, the full variable domain is DVKVTQSSRYLVKRTGEKVFLECVQDMDHENMFWYRQDPGLGLRLIYFSYDVKMKEKGDIPEGYSVSREKKERFSLILESASTNQTSMYLCASRLAGIGYEQYFGPGTRLTVT.

The chain has TRBV4-3 and TRBJ2-7, with 12 bases aligning to TRBD2. After removal of 1 base from V and 5 bases from J, the junction contained 3 bases not matched to a gene. Germline V gene lookup returns CDR1 LGHNA and CDR2 YSLEER. The CDR3 has 15 amino acids. The CDR3 sequence is CASSQGTSGGNEQYF. The CDR3 nucleotides are TGCGCCAGCAGCCAAGGTACTAGCGGGGGGAACGAGCAGTACTTC.

The chain couples TRBV2 to TRBJ1-5, with TRBD1 as a possible D gene (6 bases). The germline gives CDR1 SNHLY, CDR2 FYNNEI. The V end was cut by 3 bases, the J end by 7 bases, with 19 bases between. This CDR3 spans 16 amino acids. In DNA, the CDR3 is TGTGCCAGCAGTGACAGGGCCAGGGGTATAGTGCAGCCCCAGCATTTT. As protein: CASSDRARGIVQPQHF.

The chain joins TRBV5-6 to TRBJ2-7, with TRBD1 matching 7 bases. This CDR3 has 12 amino acids. CDR1 SGHDT and CDR2 YYEEEE come from the germline V gene. After removal of 4 bases from V and 6 bases from J, the junction contained 4 bases not matched to a gene. DNA for the CDR3: TGTGCCAGCAGCCAATGGACAGGCGAGCAGTACTTC. This translates into CASSQWTGEQYF.

This chain links TRBV15 with TRBJ2-5, with D perhaps matching TRBD1 or TRBD2 (5 bases each). The CDR3 is made up of 13 amino acids. V was shortened by 3 bases and J by 5 bases, with 10 bases between the two germline ends. Germline V gene sequence: CDR1 LNHNV, CDR2 YYDKDF (reference sequence). CDR3 in DNA: TGTGCCACCAGCAGGGGGACGGTGGAGACCCAGTACTTC. Translation gives CATSRGTVETQYF.

The chain recombines TRBV19 with TRBJ2-1; TRBD2 matches 7 bases. The CDR3 spans 16 residues. Germline V gene sequence: CDR1 LNHDA, CDR2 SQIVND (reference sequence). J lost 4 bases, V lost 7 bases, and 13 bases had no gene match. The CDR3 bases are TGTGCCAGTACCAGTATGGGGGGAGGGGTTTACAATGAGCAGTTCTTC. Translating gives CASTSMGGGVYNEQFF.

This clone was recorded only once. This chain uses TRBV7-8 with TRBJ2-7; no clear D. V was pared by 1 base and J by 0 bases, with 10 bases between. This CDR3 is built from 15 residues. The germline V gene has CDR1 SGHVS and CDR2 FQNEAQ. The CDR3 region has the DNA TGTGCCAGCAGCTTAGAGGCTGCCACCTCCTACGAGCAGTACTTC. It codes for CASSLEAATSYEQYF.

In its sample, this clone was seen once. The germline gene is not matched at one end of the junction; a read error may be the cause. The V call is TRBV5-5, the J call TRBJ1-1; the D is unclear. The germline V gene encodes CDR1 SGHKS and CDR2 YYEKEE (reference sequence). The length of the CDR3 is 16 residues. The CDR3 sequence is CASSLEVGAVNTKAFF. The CDR3, as DNA: TGTGCCAGCAGCTTGGAAGTCGGTGCGGTGAACACTAAAGCTTTCTTT.

The chain uses TRBV19 and TRBJ2-2, with D perhaps matching TRBD2 (6 bases). Trimming took 7 bases from V and 6 from J, leaving 12 bases between them. This CDR3 spans 13 amino acids. From germline, CDR1 is LNHDA and CDR2 SQIVND (reference sequence). In DNA, the CDR3 is TGTGCCAGTAAGGTGGGAGGCTCCGGGGAGCTGTTTTTT. Its protein product is CASKVGGSGELFF.

J is TRBJ2-7 and V is TRBV13, with TRBD1 matching 12 bases. With 7 bases clipped from V and 9 bases from J, the junction kept 7 bases outside the gene matches. The germline V gene encodes CDR1 PRHDT and CDR2 FYEKMQ (reference sequence). The CDR3 extends over 13 amino acids. The CDR3 protein is CASTGQGALGQYF. DNA of the CDR3: TGTGCCAGCACGGGACAGGGGGCTTTAGGGCAGTACTTC.

This chain joins TRBV18 and TRBJ2-7, with D maybe TRBD2 (6 bases). There are 15 residues in the CDR3. Germline loops: CDR1 KGHSH, CDR2 LQKENI. Trimming removed 2 bases at V and 1 base at J, with 12 bases between. The CDR3 DNA reads as TGTGCCAGCTCACCAACCGCAGGGAGGTCCTACGAGCAGTACTTC. Protein product: CASSPTAGRSYEQYF.

The chain carries TRBV15 and TRBJ2-7, with D tentatively TRBD1 (5 bases). The CDR3 has 14 amino acids. Per germline, CDR1 LNHNV and CDR2 YYDKDF (reference sequence). V shed 1 base and J shed 2 bases, with 9 bases lying between them. DNA of the CDR3: TGTGCCACCAGCAGAGCCAGGGATCCCTACGAGCAGTACTTC. Translated, it gives CATSRARDPYEQYF.

CDR3 residues: CASSQDPGLAAQYF. The CDR3, as DNA: TGCGCCAGCAGCCAAGATCCAGGACTAGCGGCCCAGTACTTC. The chain uses TRBV4-1 and TRBJ2-5, with 10 bases aligning to TRBD2. With 0 bases clipped from V and 9 bases from J, the junction kept 4 bases outside the gene matches. The CDR3 sequence is 14 residues long. Germline V gene sequence: CDR1 MGHRA, CDR2 YSYEKL.

The V call is TRBV28, the J call TRBJ1-5, with TRBD1 identical over 8 bases. This CDR3 region has 14 residues. The J segment lost 4 bases and the V segment lost 5 bases, leaving 4 bases of the junction unmatched. The germline CDR1 and CDR2 sequences are MDHEN and SYDVKM. The CDR3 region is CASSPGQGNQPQHF. The CDR3 region has the DNA TGTGCCAGCAGTCCCGGACAGGGAAATCAGCCCCAGCATTTT.

This chain joins TRBV6-5 and TRBJ1-2; D is ambiguous. CDR1 is MNHEY and CDR2 is SVGAGI in the germline V gene. Trimming shortened V by 2 bases and J by 4 bases, and 14 bases separated the two germline ends. The CDR3 is 15 amino acids. CDR3 in amino acids: CASSYTPQNLYGYTF. CDR3 nucleotide sequence: TGTGCCAGCAGTTACACCCCACAGAACCTCTATGGCTACACCTTC.

The J gene is TRBJ2-1, the V gene TRBV27; TRBD2 might be the D (6 bases). Deletions cut 8 bases from V and 4 bases from J, with 21 bases between. The CDR3 extends over 16 amino acids. CDR1 is MNHEY and CDR2 is SMNVEV in the germline V gene (reference sequence). The CDR3 loop reads CASGARVSGPYNEQFF. As DNA, the CDR3 is TGTGCCAGCGGCGCCAGGGTTAGCGGCCCTTACAATGAGCAGTTCTTC.

The chain links TRBV27 to TRBJ2-1; D possibly corresponds to TRBD2 (7 bases). Germline-derived CDR1 and CDR2 are MNHEY and SMNVEV (reference sequence). CDR3 length: 14 amino acids. Trimming cost V 4 bases and J 7 bases, with 14 bases left between them. Written as DNA, the CDR3 is TGTGCCAGCAGTTCGGGGGGCGCAGGTAATGAGCAGTTCTTC. It codes for CASSSGGAGNEQFF.

The sample holds one count of this clone. The DNA of the CDR3 is TGTGCCAGCTCACCAATATACGGAGAAAACACCGGGGAGCTGTTTTTT. Translation: CASSPIYGENTGELFF. The chain joins TRBV18 to TRBJ2-2, with D unclear. Germline lookup yields CDR1 KGHSH and CDR2 LQKENI. The CDR3 consists of 16 residues. The germline V and J ends were trimmed by 2 bases and 2 bases, with 12 bases remaining between them.

This rearrangement joins TRBV6-5 to TRBJ2-5; D is unclear. Per germline, CDR1 MNHEY and CDR2 SVGAGI. V lost 6 bases to trimming and J lost 1 base, with 12 bases between them. There are 14 residues in the CDR3. CDR3 loop: CASRRDGTQETQYF. The CDR3 DNA sequence: TGTGCCAGCAGGAGAGACGGAACCCAAGAGACCCAGTACTTC.

The chain combines TRBV5-1 with TRBJ1-1; 8 bases are a match to TRBD1. The CDR3 sequence is 15 residues long. Germline V gives CDR1 SGHRS, CDR2 YFSETQ. Trimming removed 4 bases from V and 5 bases from J; junction bases left unmatched: 10. The CDR3 loop reads CASSRGGQGGTEAFF. The DNA of the CDR3 is TGCGCCAGCAGCCGGGGAGGACAGGGAGGGACTGAAGCTTTCTTT.

The chain uses TRBV15 and TRBJ1-1; TRBD1 is a possible D gene (6 bases). Between the trimmed V and J ends, which lost 3 bases and 10 bases, there was a span of 15 bases. The CDR3 is 13 amino acids. Germline loops: CDR1 LNHNV, CDR2 YYDKDF (reference sequence). CDR3 coding DNA: TGTGCCACCAGCAGGGGGGCTGAGGGTCGAGCTTTCTTT. Translating gives CATSRGAEGRAFF.

The rearrangement links TRBV28 to TRBJ2-1; the D gene is possibly TRBD2 (5 bases). V shed 3 bases and J shed 0 bases, with 12 bases lying between them. The germline V gene has CDR1 MDHEN and CDR2 SYDVKM. The CDR3 sequence is 16 residues long. The CDR3 bases are TGTGCCAGCAGTTTTAGGCTAGCCAGCTCCTACAATGAGCAGTTCTTC. Protein product: CASSFRLASSYNEQFF.

Judged by abundance, this clone is medium-sized. The chain is built from TRBV30 and TRBJ1-1; unclear D gene. Germline-derived CDR1 and CDR2 are GTSNPN and SVGIG (reference sequence). This CDR3 is built from 13 residues. The V end was cut by 1 base, the J end by 4 bases, with 10 bases between. This chain's CDR3 is CAWSAGFGTEAFF. CDR3 in DNA: TGTGCCTGGAGTGCGGGGTTCGGCACTGAAGCTTTCTTT.